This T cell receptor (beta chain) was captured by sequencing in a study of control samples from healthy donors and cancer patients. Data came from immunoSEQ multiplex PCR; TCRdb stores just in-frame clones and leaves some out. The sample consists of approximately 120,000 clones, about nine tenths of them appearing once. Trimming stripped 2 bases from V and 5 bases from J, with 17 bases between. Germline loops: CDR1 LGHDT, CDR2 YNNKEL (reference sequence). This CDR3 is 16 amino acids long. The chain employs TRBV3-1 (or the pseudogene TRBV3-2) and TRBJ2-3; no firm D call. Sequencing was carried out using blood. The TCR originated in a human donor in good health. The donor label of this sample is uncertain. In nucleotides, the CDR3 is TGTGCCAGCAGCCAAAGGGCCGGGCCCCAATTAGATACGCAGTATTTT. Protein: CASSQRAGPQLDTQYF.